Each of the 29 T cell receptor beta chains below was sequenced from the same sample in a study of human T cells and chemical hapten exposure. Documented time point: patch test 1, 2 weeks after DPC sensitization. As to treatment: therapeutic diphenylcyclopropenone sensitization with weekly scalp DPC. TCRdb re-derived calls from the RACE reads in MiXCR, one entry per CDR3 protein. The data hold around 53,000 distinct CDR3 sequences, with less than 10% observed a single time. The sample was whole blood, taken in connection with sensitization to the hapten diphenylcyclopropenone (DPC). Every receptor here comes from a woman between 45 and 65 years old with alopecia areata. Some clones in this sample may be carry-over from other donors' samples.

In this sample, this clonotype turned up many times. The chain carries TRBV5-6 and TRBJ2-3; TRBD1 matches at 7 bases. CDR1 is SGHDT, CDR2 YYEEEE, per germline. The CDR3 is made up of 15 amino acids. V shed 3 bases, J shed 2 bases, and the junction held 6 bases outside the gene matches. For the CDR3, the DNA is TGTGCCAGCAGCTACACAGGGGACCTCACAGATACGCAGTATTTT. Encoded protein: CASSYTGDLTDTQYF.

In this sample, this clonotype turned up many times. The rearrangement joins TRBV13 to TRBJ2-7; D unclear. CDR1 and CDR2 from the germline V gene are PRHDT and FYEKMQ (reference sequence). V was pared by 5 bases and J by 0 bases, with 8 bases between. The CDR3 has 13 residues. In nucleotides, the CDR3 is TGTGCCAGCAGCCGCGAGAGCTCCTACGAGCAGTACTTC. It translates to CASSRESSYEQYF.

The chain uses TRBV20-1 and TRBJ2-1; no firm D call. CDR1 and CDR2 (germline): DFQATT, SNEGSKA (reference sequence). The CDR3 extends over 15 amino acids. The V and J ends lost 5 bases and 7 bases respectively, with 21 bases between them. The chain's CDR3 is CSARKQTLSRNEQFF. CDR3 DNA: TGCAGTGCTCGTAAACAGACTCTCTCGCGTAATGAGCAGTTCTTC.

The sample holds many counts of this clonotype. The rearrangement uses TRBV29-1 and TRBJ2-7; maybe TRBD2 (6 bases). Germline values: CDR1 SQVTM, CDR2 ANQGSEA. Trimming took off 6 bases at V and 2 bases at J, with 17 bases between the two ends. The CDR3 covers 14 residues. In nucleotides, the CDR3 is TGCAGCGTCATTCCTCGGGACTCAGCCTACGAGCAGTACTTC. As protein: CSVIPRDSAYEQYF.

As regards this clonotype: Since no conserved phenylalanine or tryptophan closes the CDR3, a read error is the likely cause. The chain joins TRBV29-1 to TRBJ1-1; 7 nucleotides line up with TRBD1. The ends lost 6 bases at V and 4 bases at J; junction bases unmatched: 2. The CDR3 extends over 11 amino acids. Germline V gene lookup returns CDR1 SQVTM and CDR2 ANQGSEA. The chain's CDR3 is CSVGDSTEAFI. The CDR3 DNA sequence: TGCAGCGTGGGGGACAGCACTGAAGCTTTCATT.

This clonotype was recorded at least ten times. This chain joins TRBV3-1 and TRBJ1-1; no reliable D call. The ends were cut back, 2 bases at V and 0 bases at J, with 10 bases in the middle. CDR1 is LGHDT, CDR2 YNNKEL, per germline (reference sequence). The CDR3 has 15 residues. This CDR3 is CASSQPGPLNTEAFF. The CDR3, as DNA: TGTGCCAGCAGCCAACCGGGCCCACTGAACACTGAAGCTTTCTTT.

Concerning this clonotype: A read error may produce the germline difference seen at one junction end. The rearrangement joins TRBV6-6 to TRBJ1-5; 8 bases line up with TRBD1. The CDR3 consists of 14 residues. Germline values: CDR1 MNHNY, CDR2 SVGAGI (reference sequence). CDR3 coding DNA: TGTGCCAGCAGAAAACAGGGGGACAATCGGCCCCAGCATTTT. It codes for CASRKQGDNRPQHF.

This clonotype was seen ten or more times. The chain's CDR3 is CASSLKARRDGDDEQFF. CDR3 coding DNA: TGTGCCAGCAGCTTAAAGGCACGACGGGACGGGGACGATGAGCAGTTCTTC. This chain joins TRBV7-9 and TRBJ2-1; D assignment may be TRBD1 or TRBD2 (5 bases each). The CDR3 loop spans 17 amino acids. Germline-derived CDR1 and CDR2 are SEHNR and FQNEAQ (reference sequence). The V gene lost 2 bases and the J gene lost 8 bases, with 22 bases spanning the gap.

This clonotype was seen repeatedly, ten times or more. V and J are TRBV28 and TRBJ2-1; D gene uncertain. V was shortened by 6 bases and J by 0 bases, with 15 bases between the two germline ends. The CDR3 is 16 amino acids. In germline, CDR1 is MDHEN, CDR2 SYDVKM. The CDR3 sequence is CASSAPGSYSYNEQFF. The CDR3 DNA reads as TGTGCCAGCAGCGCACCCGGGTCTTACTCCTACAATGAGCAGTTCTTC.

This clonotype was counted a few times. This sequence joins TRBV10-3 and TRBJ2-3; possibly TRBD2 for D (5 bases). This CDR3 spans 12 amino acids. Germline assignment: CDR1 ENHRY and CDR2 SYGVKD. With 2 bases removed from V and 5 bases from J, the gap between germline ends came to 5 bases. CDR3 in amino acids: CAISEGGDTQYF. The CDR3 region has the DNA TGTGCCATCAGTGAGGGAGGAGATACGCAGTATTTT.

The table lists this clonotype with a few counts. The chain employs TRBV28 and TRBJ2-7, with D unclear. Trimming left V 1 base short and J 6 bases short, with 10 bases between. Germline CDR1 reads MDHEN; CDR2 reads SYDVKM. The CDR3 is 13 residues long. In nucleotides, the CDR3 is TGTGCCAGCAGTTTATATCTCCAGGCCGAGCAGTACTTC. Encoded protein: CASSLYLQAEQYF.

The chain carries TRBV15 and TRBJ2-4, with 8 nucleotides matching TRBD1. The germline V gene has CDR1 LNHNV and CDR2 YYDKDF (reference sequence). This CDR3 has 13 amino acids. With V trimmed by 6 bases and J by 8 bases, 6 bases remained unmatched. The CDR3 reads CATSQGAEDIQYF. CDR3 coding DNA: TGTGCCACCAGTCAGGGGGCCGAGGACATTCAGTACTTC.

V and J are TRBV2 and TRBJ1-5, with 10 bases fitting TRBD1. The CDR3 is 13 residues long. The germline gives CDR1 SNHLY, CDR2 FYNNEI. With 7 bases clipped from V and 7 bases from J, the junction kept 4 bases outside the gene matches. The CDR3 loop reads CASTGTGAQPQHF. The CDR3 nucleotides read TGTGCCAGCACCGGGACAGGGGCCCAGCCCCAGCATTTT.

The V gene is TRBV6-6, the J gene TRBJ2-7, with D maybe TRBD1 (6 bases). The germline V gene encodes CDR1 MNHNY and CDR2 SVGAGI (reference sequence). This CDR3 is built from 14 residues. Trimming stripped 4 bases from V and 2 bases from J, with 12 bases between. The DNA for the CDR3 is TGTGCCAGCAGTTCTGGACAGAGGACCTACGAGCAGTACTTC. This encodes CASSSGQRTYEQYF.

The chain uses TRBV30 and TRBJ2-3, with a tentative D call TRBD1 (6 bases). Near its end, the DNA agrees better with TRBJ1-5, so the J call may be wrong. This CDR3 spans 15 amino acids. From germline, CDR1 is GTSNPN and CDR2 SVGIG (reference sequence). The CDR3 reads CAWSTMDRSTDTQHF. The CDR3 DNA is TGTGCCTGGAGCACAATGGACAGATCCACAGATACGCAGCATTTT.

CDR3 nucleotides: TGCAGCGTTGAGGGTGGACAGGGAATAGCTGAGCAGTTCTTC. Residues: CSVEGGQGIAEQFF. This chain joins TRBV29-1 and TRBJ2-1; 8 bases are shared with TRBD1. The CDR3 sequence is 14 residues long. The germline gives CDR1 SQVTM, CDR2 ANQGSEA. The J segment lost 9 bases and the V segment lost 3 bases, leaving 10 bases of the junction unmatched.

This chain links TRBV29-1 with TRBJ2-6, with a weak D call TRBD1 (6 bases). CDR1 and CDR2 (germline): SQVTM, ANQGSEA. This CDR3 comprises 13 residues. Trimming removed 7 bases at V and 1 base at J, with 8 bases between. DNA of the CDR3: TGCAGCGCTACAGGGTCTGGGGCCAACGTCCTGACTTTC. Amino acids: CSATGSGANVLTF.

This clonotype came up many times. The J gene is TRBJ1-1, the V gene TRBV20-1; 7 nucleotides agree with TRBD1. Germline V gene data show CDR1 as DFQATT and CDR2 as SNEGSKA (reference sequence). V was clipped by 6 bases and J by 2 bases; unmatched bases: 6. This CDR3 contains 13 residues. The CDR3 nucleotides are TGCAGTGCCCCGACAGGGTATAACACTGAAGCTTTCTTT. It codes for CSAPTGYNTEAFF.

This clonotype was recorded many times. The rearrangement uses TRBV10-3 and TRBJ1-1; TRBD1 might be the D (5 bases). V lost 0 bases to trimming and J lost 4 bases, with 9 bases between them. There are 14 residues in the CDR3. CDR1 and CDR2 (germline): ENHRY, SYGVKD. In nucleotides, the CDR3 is TGTGCCATCAGTGAGTCGGCAGGGCTCACTGAAGCTTTCTTT. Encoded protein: CAISESAGLTEAFF.

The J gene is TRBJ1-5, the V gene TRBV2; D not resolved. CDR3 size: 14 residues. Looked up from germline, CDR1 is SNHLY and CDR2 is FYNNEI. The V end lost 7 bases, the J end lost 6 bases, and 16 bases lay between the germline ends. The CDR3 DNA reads TGTGCCAGCAAGCGGGTAACGGAAAGTCAGCCCCAGCATTTT. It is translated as CASKRVTESQPQHF.

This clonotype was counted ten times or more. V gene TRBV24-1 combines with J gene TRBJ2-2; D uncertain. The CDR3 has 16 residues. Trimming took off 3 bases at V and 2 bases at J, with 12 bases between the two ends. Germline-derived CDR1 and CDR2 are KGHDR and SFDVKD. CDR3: CATSDPGPFNTGELFF. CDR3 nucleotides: TGTGCCACCAGTGATCCAGGTCCCTTCAACACCGGGGAGCTGTTTTTT.

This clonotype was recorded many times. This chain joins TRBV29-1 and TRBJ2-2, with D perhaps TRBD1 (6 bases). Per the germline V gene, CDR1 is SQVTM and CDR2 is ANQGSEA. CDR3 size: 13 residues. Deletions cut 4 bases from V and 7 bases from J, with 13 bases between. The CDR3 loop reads CSVAGVGHGELFF. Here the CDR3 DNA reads TGCAGCGTTGCAGGGGTGGGGCACGGGGAGCTGTTTTTT.

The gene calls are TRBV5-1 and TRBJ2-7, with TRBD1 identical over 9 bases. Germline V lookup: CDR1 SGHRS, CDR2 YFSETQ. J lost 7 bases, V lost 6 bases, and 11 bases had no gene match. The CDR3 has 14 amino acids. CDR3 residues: CASNRDRDSREQYF. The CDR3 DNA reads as TGCGCCAGCAACCGGGACAGGGATTCGAGGGAGCAGTACTTC.

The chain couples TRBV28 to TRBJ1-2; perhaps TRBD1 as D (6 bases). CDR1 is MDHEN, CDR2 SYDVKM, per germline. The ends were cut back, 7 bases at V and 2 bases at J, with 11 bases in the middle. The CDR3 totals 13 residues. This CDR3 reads CASIDRNNYGYTF. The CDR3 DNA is TGTGCCAGCATCGACAGGAACAACTATGGCTACACCTTC.

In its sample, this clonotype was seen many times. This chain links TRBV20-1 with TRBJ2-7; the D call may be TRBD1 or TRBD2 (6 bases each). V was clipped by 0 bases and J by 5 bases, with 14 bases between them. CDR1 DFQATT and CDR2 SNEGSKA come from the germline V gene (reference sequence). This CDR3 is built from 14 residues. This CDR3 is CSARDGGRYDEQYF. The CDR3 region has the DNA TGCAGTGCTAGAGACGGGGGCCGGTACGACGAGCAGTACTTC.

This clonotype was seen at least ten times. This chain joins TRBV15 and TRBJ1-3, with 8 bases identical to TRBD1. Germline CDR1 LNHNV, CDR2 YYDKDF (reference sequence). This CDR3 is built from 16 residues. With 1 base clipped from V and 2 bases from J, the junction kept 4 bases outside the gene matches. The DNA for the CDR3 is TGTGCCACCAGCAGAGCAGGGGGCTTGACTGGAAACACCATATATTTT. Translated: CATSRAGGLTGNTIYF.

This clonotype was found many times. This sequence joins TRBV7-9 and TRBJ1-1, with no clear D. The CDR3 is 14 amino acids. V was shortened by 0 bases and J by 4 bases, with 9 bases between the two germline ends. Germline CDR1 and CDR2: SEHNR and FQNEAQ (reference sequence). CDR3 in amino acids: CASSLALDATEAFF. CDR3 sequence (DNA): TGTGCCAGCAGCTTAGCTCTCGATGCCACTGAAGCTTTCTTT.

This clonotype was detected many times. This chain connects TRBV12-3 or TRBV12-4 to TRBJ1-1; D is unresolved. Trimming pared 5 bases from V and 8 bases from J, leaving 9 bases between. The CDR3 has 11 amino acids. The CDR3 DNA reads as TGTGCCAGCAGTCTGGTTCGGGAAGCTTTCTTT. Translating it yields CASSLVREAFF.

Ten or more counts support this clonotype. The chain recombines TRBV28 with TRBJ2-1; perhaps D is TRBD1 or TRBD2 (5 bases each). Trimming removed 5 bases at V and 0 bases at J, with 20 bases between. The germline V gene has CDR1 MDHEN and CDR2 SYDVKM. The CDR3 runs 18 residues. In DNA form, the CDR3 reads TGTGCCAGCAGTCCCCCTCCGGGGACCGACACCTCCTACAATGAGCAGTTCTTC. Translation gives CASSPPPGTDTSYNEQFF.